The 7 T cell receptor beta chains given below trace back to one sample, sequenced in a study of immune evolution from preneoplasia to lung adenocarcinoma. The protocol was immunoSEQ multiplex PCR, while the TCRdb copy is restricted to in-frame clones and leaves out a portion. The sample shows some 6,000 clones, 69% of them seen only once. The sequenced sample consisted of FFPE adjacent normal lung tissue. These receptors were obtained from an older person with lung adenocarcinoma.

CDR3 DNA sequence: TGTGCCAGCAGTGATGGGGGGGCCCGCAATGAGCAGTTCTTC. Its protein is CASSDGGARNEQFF. The chain couples TRBV25-1 to TRBJ2-1; D possibly corresponds to TRBD2 (7 bases). Trimming shortened V by 3 bases and J by 6 bases, and 12 bases separated the two germline ends. The V gene's germline CDR1 is MGHDK and CDR2 SYGVNS. The CDR3 extends over 14 amino acids.

The chain joins TRBV30 to TRBJ2-3; D gene unclear. V was clipped by 3 bases and J by 6 bases, with 13 bases between them. There are 13 residues in the CDR3. CDR1 is GTSNPN, CDR2 SVGIG, per germline (reference sequence). The CDR3 is CAWRTPPMDTQYF. As DNA, the CDR3 is TGTGCCTGGAGGACTCCCCCCATGGATACGCAGTATTTT.

Only a few counts were recorded for this clone. V and J are TRBV9 and TRBJ2-5, with a tentative D call TRBD1 (6 bases). Germline V gene lookup returns CDR1 SGDLS and CDR2 YYNGEE. Trimming took 4 bases from V and 1 from J, leaving 14 bases between them. This CDR3 spans 15 amino acids. CDR3: CASSTTGQPQETQYF. The CDR3 nucleotides are TGTGCCAGCAGCACTACAGGACAGCCCCAAGAGACCCAGTACTTC.

Worth noting for this clone: The junction differs from germline at one of its ends, possibly a read error. The chain recombines TRBV2 with TRBJ1-1; TRBD1 matches 8 bases. Germline loops: CDR1 SNHLY, CDR2 FYNNEI. The CDR3 consists of 14 residues. Here the CDR3 DNA reads TGTGCCAGCAGGGAAGGACAGGGCCACACTGAAGCTTTCTTT. Protein: CASREGQGHTEAFF.

V is TRBV5-1 and J is TRBJ2-7; 8 bases are shared with TRBD1. J lost 2 bases, V lost 4 bases, and 11 bases had no gene match. Germline CDR1 SGHRS, CDR2 YFSETQ. This CDR3 spans 16 amino acids. CDR3 DNA sequence: TGCGCCAGCAGCCCAGCTTCCGGACAGGGAGCCTACGAGCAGTACTTC. Protein sequence: CASSPASGQGAYEQYF.

Only a few counts were recorded for this clone. The V and J genes are TRBV29-1 and TRBJ2-7; D remains ambiguous. CDR3 length equals 13 residues. Germline loops: CDR1 SQVTM, CDR2 ANQGSEA. Trimming shortened V by 6 bases and J by 2 bases, and 14 bases separated the two germline ends. The CDR3 DNA follows: TGCAGCGTGGGTTCCGGACGGACCTACGAGCAGTACTTC. It codes for CSVGSGRTYEQYF.

The chain joins TRBV11-1 to TRBJ2-1; D might be TRBD1 (6 bases). Trimming removed 5 bases from V and 0 bases from J, with 11 bases in between. CDR3 length equals 15 residues. Germline V gene sequence: CDR1 SGHAT, CDR2 FQDESV (reference sequence). The CDR3 here is CASSLGQSSYNEQFF. For the CDR3, the DNA is TGTGCCAGCAGCCTAGGACAGAGCTCCTACAATGAGCAGTTCTTC.